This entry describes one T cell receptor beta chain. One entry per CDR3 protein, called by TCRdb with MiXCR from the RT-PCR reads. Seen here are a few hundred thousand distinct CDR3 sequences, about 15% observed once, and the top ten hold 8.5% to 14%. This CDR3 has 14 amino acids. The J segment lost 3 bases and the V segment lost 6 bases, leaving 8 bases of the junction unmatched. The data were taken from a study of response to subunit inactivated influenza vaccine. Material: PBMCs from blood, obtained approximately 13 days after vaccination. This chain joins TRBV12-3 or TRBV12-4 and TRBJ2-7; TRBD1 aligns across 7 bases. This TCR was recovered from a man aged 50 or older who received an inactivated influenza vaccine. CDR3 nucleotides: TGTGCCAGCAGCCGGGACAGAACATACTACGAGCAGTACTTC. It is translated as CASSRDRTYYEQYF.